This T cell receptor beta chain was retrieved from a study of shared clonotypes between healthy human individuals. Naive CD8 cells, CD45RO-negative and positively selected for CCR7, excluded terminally differentiated effector memory CD45RA+ cells. The healthy adult donors were HIV-negative and reported no recent acute infections or vaccinations. Study-wide points: A reduction in generation probabilities was seen for non-shared clonotypes relative to those shared by all four donors. Naive subsets usually exceeded memory subsets in estimated richness. Clonotype sharing among donors was thought likely to change with sequencing depth.

The data were produced by immunoSEQ multiplex PCR, yet TCRdb's version contains in-frame clones alone and is incomplete. This sample has hundreds of thousands of clones; 95% to 98% occur once, and the top ten carry 0.3% to 0.35%. This clone was seen just once. The antigen is unknown. The source is a man in his thirties or forties in good health. The sequenced sample was naive CD8+ T cells sorted from blood.

The CDR3 DNA reads TGTGCCAGCAGCCGACTTGTGGACGCGGAGTATGGCTACACCTTC. Its translation: CASSRLVDAEYGYTF. The J gene is TRBJ1-2, the V gene TRBV4-2; D gene ambiguous. There are 15 residues in the CDR3. Germline V gives CDR1 LGHNA, CDR2 YNFKEQ. V lost 4 bases and J 5 bases, leaving 17 bases between the germline ends.